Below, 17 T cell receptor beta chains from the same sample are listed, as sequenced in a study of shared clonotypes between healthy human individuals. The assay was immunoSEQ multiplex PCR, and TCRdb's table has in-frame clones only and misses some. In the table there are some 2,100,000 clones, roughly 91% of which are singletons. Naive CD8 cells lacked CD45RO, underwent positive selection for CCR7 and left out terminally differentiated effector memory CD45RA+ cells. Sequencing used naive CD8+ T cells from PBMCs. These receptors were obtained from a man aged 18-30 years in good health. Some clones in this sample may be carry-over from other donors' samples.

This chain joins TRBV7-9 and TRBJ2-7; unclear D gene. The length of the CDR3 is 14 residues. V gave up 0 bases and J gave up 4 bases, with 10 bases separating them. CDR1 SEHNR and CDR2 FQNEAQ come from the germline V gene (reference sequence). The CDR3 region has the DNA TGTGCCAGCAGCTTAGCGACCCGGCCGTACGAGCAGTACTTC. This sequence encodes CASSLATRPYEQYF. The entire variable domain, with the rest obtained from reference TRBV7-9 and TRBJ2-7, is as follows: DTGVSQNPRHKITKRGQNVTFRCDPISEHNRLYWYRQTLGQGPEFLTYFQNEAQLEKSRLLSDRFSAERPKGSFSTLEIQRTEQGDSAMYLCASSLATRPYEQYFGPGTRLTVT.

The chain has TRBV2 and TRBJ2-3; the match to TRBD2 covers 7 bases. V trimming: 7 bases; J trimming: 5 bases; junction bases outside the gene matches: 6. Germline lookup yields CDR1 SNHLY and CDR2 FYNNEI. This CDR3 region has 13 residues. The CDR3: CASTGGAGDTQYF. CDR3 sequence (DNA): TGTGCCAGCACGGGGGGAGCGGGAGATACGCAGTATTTT.

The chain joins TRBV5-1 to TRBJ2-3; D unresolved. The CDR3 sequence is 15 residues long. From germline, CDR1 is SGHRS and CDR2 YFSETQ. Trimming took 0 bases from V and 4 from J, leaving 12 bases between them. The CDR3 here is CASSLADRTADTQYF. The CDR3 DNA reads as TGCGCCAGCAGCTTGGCTGACCGGACGGCAGATACGCAGTATTTT. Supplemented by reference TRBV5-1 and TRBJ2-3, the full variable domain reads KAGVTQTPRYLIKTRGQQVTLSCSPISGHRSVSWYQQTPGQGLQFLFEYFSETQRNKGNFPGRFSGRQFSNSRSEMNVSTLELGDSALYLCASSLADRTADTQYFGPGTRLTVL.

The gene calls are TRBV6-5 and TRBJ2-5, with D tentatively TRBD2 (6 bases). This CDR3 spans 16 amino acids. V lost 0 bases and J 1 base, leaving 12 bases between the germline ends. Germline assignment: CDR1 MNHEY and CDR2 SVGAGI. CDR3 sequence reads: CASSYSMEGFQETQYF. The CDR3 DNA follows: TGTGCCAGCAGTTACTCGATGGAGGGATTCCAAGAGACCCAGTACTTC.

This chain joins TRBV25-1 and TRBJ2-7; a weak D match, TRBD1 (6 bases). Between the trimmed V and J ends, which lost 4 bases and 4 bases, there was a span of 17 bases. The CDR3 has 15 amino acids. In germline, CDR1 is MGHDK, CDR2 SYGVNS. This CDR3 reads CASSVATGLGYEQYF. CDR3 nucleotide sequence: TGTGCCAGCAGTGTAGCGACAGGCCTTGGGTACGAGCAGTACTTC.

Written as DNA, the CDR3 is TGCAGCGTAGGTTGGGAGCAGTTCTTC. This encodes CSVGWEQFF. This chain uses TRBV29-1 with TRBJ2-1; D gene uncertain. V shed 6 bases and J shed 10 bases, with 7 bases lying between them. This CDR3 contains 9 residues. Germline values: CDR1 SQVTM, CDR2 ANQGSEA.

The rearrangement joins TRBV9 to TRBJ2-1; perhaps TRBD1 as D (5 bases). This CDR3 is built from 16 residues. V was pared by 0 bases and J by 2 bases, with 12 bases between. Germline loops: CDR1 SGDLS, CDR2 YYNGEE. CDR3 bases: TGTGCCAGCAGCGTAGATGGCAGGGTCCCCTACAATGAGCAGTTCTTC. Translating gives CASSVDGRVPYNEQFF.

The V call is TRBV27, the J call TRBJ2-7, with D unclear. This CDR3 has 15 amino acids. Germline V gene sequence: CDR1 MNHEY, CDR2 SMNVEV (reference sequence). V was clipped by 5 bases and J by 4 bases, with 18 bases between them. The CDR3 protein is CASSPLAQTGYEQYF. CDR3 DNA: TGTGCCAGCAGTCCTTTAGCCCAGACTGGTTACGAGCAGTACTTC.

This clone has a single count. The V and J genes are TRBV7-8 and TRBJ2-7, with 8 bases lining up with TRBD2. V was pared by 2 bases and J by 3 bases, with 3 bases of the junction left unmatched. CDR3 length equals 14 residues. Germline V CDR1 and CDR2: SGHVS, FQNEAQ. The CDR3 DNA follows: TGTGCCAGCAGCTTAAGGGCGGGGGGCTACGAGCAGTACTTC. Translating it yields CASSLRAGGYEQYF.

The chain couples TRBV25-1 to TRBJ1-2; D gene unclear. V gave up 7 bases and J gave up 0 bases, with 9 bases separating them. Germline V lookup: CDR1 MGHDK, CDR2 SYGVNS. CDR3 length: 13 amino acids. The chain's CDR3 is CASNGPPNYGYTF. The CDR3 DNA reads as TGTGCCAGCAATGGTCCGCCTAACTATGGCTACACCTTC.

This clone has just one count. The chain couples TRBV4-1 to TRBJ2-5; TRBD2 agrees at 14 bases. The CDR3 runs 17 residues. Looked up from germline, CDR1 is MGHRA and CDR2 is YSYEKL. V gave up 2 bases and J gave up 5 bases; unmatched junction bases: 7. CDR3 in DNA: TGCGCCAGCAGCCAAAAGGGACTAGCGGGAGTATGGGAGACCCAGTACTTC. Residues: CASSQKGLAGVWETQYF.

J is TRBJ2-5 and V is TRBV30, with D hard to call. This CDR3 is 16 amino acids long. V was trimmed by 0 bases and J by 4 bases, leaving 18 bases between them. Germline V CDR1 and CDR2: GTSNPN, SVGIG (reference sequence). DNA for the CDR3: TGTGCCTGGAGTGTACGAGGACCAACCGCGAGAGAGACCCAGTACTTC. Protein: CAWSVRGPTARETQYF.

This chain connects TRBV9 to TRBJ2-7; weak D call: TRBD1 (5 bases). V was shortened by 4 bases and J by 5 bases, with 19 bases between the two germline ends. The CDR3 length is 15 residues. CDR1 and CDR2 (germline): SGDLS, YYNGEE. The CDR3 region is CASSKGRAGNHEQYF. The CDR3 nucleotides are TGTGCCAGCAGCAAAGGGCGTGCAGGGAACCACGAGCAGTACTTC.

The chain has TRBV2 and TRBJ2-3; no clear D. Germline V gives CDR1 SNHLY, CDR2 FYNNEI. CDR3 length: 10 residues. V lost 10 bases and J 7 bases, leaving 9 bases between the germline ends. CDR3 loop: CAINPNTQYF. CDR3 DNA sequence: TGTGCCATCAACCCAAATACGCAGTATTTT.

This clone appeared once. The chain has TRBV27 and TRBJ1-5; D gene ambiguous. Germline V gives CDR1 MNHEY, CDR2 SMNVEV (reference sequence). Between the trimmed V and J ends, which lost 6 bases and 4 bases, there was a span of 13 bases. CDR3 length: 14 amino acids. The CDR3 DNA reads TGTGCCAGCAGCCGGGTTTCTTGGAATCAGCCCCAGCATTTT. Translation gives CASSRVSWNQPQHF.

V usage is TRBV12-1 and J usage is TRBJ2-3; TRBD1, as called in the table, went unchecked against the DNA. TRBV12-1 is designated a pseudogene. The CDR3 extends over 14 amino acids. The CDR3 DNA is TGTGCCAGCAGCTTTGGGGCTAGCACAGATACGCAGTATTTT. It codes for CASSFGASTDTQYF.

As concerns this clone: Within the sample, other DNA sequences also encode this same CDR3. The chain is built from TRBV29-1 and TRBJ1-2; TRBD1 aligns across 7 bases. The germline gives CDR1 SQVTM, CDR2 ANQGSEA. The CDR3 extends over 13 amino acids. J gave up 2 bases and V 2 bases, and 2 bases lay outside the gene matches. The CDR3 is CSVETGANYGYTF. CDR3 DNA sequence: TGCAGCGTTGAAACAGGGGCAAACTATGGCTACACCTTC.